This T cell receptor beta chain was captured by sequencing in a study of shared clonotypes between healthy human individuals. The protocol was immunoSEQ multiplex PCR, while the TCRdb copy is restricted to in-frame clones and leaves out a portion. The table records 2 million to 2.5 million clones, 85% to 95% of them present only once. This clone was picked up one time. The sequencing sample was made of naive CD4+ T cells from PBMCs. Subset here: CD45RA+ positively selected. This TCR was sampled from a man aged 18 to 30 in good health. Some clones in this sample may be carry-over from other donors' samples.

Here the CDR3 reads CASSLEGQGLVGYTF. Here the CDR3 DNA reads TGCGCCAGCAGCTTGGAGGGACAGGGCCTCGTTGGCTACACCTTC. The rearrangement joins TRBV5-1 to TRBJ1-2; 9 bases agree with TRBD1. With 0 bases clipped from V and 7 bases from J, the junction kept 7 bases outside the gene matches. This CDR3 region has 15 residues. Germline lookup yields CDR1 SGHRS and CDR2 YFSETQ.